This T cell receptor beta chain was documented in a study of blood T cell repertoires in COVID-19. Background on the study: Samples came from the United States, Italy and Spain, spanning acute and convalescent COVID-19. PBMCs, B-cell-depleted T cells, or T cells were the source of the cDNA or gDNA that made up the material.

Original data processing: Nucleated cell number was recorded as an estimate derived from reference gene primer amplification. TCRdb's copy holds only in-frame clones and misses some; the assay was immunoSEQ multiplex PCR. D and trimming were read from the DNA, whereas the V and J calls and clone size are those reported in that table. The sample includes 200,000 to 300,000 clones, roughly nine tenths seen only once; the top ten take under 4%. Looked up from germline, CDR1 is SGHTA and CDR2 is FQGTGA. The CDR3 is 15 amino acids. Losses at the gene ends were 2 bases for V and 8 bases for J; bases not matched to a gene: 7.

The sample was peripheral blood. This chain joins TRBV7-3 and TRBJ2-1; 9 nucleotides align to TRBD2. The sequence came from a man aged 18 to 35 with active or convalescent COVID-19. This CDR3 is CASSLAGGPGDEQFF. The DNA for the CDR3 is TGTGCCAGCAGCTTAGCGGGAGGGCCGGGGGATGAGCAGTTCTTC.